This T cell receptor beta chain was sequenced during a study of technical replicates of blood from a few donors. This CDR3 region has 13 residues. Germline V gene data show CDR1 as MNHNS and CDR2 as SASEGT. Using immunoSEQ multiplex PCR, the repertoire was profiled, and TCRdb retains in-frame clones only, with some absent. The sample has over 75,000 clones, approximately 94% seen once; the top ten hold roughly 0.22%. A word on this clone: Mismatch with germline at one junction end may stem from a read error.

The chain combines TRBV6-1 with TRBJ2-3; 11 positions match TRBD2. Sequencing input: T cells isolated from PBMCs. The clonotype originates from a human donor in good health. As DNA, the CDR3 is TGTGCCAGTAGCGGGAGGGGCACCGATACGCAGTATTTT. Translated: CASSGRGTDTQYF.